Sequencing of this T cell receptor (beta chain) was carried out in a study of control samples from healthy donors and cancer patients. The CDR3 spans 15 residues. Between the trimmed V and J ends, which lost 4 bases and 6 bases, there was a span of 15 bases. The germline V gene has CDR1 MNHEY and CDR2 SVGAGI. TCRdb's table, derived via immunoSEQ multiplex PCR, lists solely in-frame clones and lacks some. The sample consists of 120,000 or so clones, around 92% of them appearing once. This receptor was obtained from a man aged 45-65 years in good health. Sequencing used blood. The chain has TRBV6-5 and TRBJ2-2; possibly TRBD1 for D (6 bases). This CDR3 is CASSSHFNRAGELFF. The DNA of the CDR3 is TGTGCCAGCAGTTCTCACTTTAACAGGGCCGGGGAGCTGTTTTTT.